These 18 T cell receptor beta chains originate from one sample sequenced in a study of blood T cell repertoires in COVID-19. Method: immunoSEQ multiplex PCR; TCRdb's copy keeps in-frame clones and lacks some. In the table there are over 60,000 clones, approximately 86% of which are singletons. Source material: peripheral blood. The receptors come from an elderly man with active COVID-19.

The V gene is TRBV28, the J gene TRBJ1-5, with a tentative D call TRBD1 (6 bases). The CDR3 runs 15 residues. In germline, CDR1 is MDHEN, CDR2 SYDVKM. Trimming cost V 3 bases and J 3 bases, with 12 bases left between them. CDR3 sequence (DNA): TGTGCCAGCAGTTTTAGAGCGGGGGCCAATCAGCCCCAGCATTTT. Its translation is CASSFRAGANQPQHF.

The CDR3 region is CATGGFLAGEEETQYF. CDR3 bases: TGTGCCACCGGGGGGTTTTTAGCGGGAGAAGAAGAGACCCAGTACTTC. V usage is TRBV24-1 and J usage is TRBJ2-5; 9 bases are a match to TRBD2. The CDR3 is made up of 16 amino acids. V lost 9 bases and J lost 3; bases outside the gene matches: 13. CDR1 is KGHDR and CDR2 is SFDVKD in the germline V gene.

A single count supports this clone. The chain links TRBV6-1 to TRBJ2-1; TRBD2 aligns across 13 bases. After removal of 2 bases from V and 10 bases from J, the junction contained 8 bases not matched to a gene. CDR3 length: 16 amino acids. CDR1 and CDR2 (germline): MNHNS, SASEGT. DNA of the CDR3: TGTGCCAGCAGTGAACAGGGACTAGCGGGGTTAGGGGAGCAGTTCTTC. Protein product: CASSEQGLAGLGEQFF.

The chain carries TRBV28 and TRBJ2-1, with D perhaps TRBD2 (6 bases). Deletions cut 7 bases from V and 3 bases from J, with 13 bases between. Germline V CDR1 and CDR2: MDHEN, SYDVKM. The CDR3 contains 14 residues. This CDR3 reads CASKWDSNYNEQFF. The CDR3 DNA reads as TGTGCCAGCAAGTGGGACTCAAACTACAATGAGCAGTTCTTC.

The chain has TRBV15 and TRBJ2-5; TRBD1 matches at 9 bases. The CDR3 consists of 16 residues. The junction had 11 bases not matched to a gene; V was cut back by 6 bases and J by 3 bases. Germline V gene lookup returns CDR1 LNHNV and CDR2 YYDKDF (reference sequence). CDR3 loop: CATRVNTGTGKETQYF. The CDR3 DNA is TGTGCCACCAGGGTCAACACCGGGACAGGGAAAGAGACCCAGTACTTC.

V is TRBV11-1 and J is TRBJ2-1; D may be TRBD2 (6 bases). This CDR3 is 16 amino acids long. The V gene lost 1 base and the J gene lost 0 bases, with 10 bases spanning the gap. Germline lookup yields CDR1 SGHAT and CDR2 FQDESV (reference sequence). CDR3 loop: CASSLGSRGSYNEQFF. CDR3 DNA sequence: TGTGCCAGCAGCTTAGGCTCGCGGGGCTCCTACAATGAGCAGTTCTTC.

A single count supports this clone. The J gene is TRBJ2-5, the V gene TRBV6-2 or TRBV6-3, with a possible D match to TRBD1 (7 bases). The J call may not be correct, given that the DNA end is closer to TRBJ2-7. The CDR3 is 13 residues long. Germline assignment: CDR1 MNHEY and CDR2 SVGEGT. The CDR3 sequence: CASSTGDRYEQYF. The CDR3 DNA reads TGTGCCAGCAGTACGGGGGACAGATACGAGCAGTACTTC.

This clone was seen once. Other DNA variants within this sample encode the same CDR3. This sequence joins TRBV6-5 and TRBJ1-2; D possibly corresponds to TRBD1 (6 bases). Germline CDR1 is MNHEY and CDR2 is SVGAGI. This CDR3 is 13 amino acids long. Trimming cost V 2 bases and J 8 bases, with 12 bases left between them. CDR3 region: CASSYGGAGGYTF. The CDR3 DNA sequence: TGTGCCAGCAGTTACGGGGGGGCGGGGGGCTACACCTTC.

V usage is TRBV25-1 and J usage is TRBJ2-3, with a weak D call TRBD1 (5 bases). V was clipped by 6 bases and J by 2 bases, with 15 bases between them. Germline CDR1 MGHDK, CDR2 SYGVNS. This CDR3 has 15 amino acids. In DNA form, the CDR3 reads TGTGCCAGCAGGCAAACAGGTACCACCACAGATACGCAGTATTTT. Residues: CASRQTGTTTDTQYF.

The chain recombines TRBV7-3 with TRBJ1-1; D is unresolved. The CDR3 extends over 13 amino acids. Germline loops: CDR1 SGHTA, CDR2 FQGTGA. The ends were cut back, 3 bases at V and 0 bases at J, with 5 bases in the middle. This chain's CDR3 is CASSFQVNTEAFF. The CDR3 region has the DNA TGTGCCAGCAGCTTTCAGGTGAACACTGAAGCTTTCTTT. The complete variable domain, with remaining parts taken from reference TRBV7-3 and TRBJ1-1, reads GAGVSQTPSNKVTEKGKYVELRCDPISGHTALYWYRQSLGQGPEFLIYFQGTGAADDSGLPNDRFFAVRPEGSVSTLKIQRTERGDSAVYLCASSFQVNTEAFFGQGTRLTVV.

At least ten counts were recorded for this clone. The chain links TRBV10-3 to TRBJ2-7; 10 bases align to TRBD2. V trimming: 6 bases; J trimming: 1 base; junction bases outside the gene matches: 6. The CDR3 consists of 15 residues. Looked up from germline, CDR1 is ENHRY and CDR2 is SYGVKD. CDR3 coding DNA: TGTGCCATCAGAGACGGGACTAGCGATTCCTACGAGCAGTACTTC. Protein sequence: CAIRDGTSDSYEQYF.

This sequence joins TRBV5-1 and TRBJ2-7; TRBD1 matches 8 bases. This CDR3 comprises 15 residues. CDR1 and CDR2 from the germline V gene are SGHRS and YFSETQ. With V trimmed by 4 bases and J by 0 bases, 6 bases remained unmatched. CDR3: CASSRLTGDSYEQYF. CDR3 coding DNA: TGCGCCAGCAGCCGACTGACAGGGGACTCCTACGAGCAGTACTTC.

The V call is TRBV7-2, the J call TRBJ1-1; 9 bases fit TRBD1. Losses at the gene ends were 2 bases for V and 3 bases for J; bases not matched to a gene: 7. The CDR3 spans 16 residues. Germline V gives CDR1 SGHTA, CDR2 FQGNSA. The CDR3: CASSLTIRQGDTEAFF. The CDR3 region has the DNA TGTGCCAGCAGCTTAACTATTAGACAGGGGGACACTGAAGCTTTCTTT.

The chain links TRBV6-1 to TRBJ2-3; 8 bases are a match to TRBD1. CDR3 length equals 19 residues. V was pared by 2 bases and J by 1 base, with 14 bases of the junction left unmatched. Germline CDR1 is MNHNS and CDR2 is SASEGT. The chain's CDR3 is CASSESTSGTGPRTDTQYF. CDR3 bases: TGTGCCAGCAGTGAATCAACGTCTGGGACAGGCCCACGCACAGATACGCAGTATTTT.

This sequence joins TRBV4-1 and TRBJ1-2; no reliable D call. V was cut by 1 base and J by 2 bases, with 8 bases left in between. CDR3 length: 14 residues. CDR1 is MGHRA and CDR2 is YSYEKL in the germline V gene. CDR3 bases: TGCGCCAGCAGCCAAGCGACAAAAAACTATGGCTACACCTTC. This translates into CASSQATKNYGYTF.

This chain's CDR3 is CASSIESMNTEAFF. CDR3 coding DNA: TGTGCCAGCTCAATAGAAAGTATGAACACTGAAGCTTTCTTT. The gene calls are TRBV18 and TRBJ1-1, with D unresolved. Germline-derived CDR1 and CDR2 are KGHSH and LQKENI. V lost 5 bases and J 0 bases, leaving 10 bases between the germline ends. This CDR3 has 14 amino acids.

V gene TRBV7-8 combines with J gene TRBJ2-3, with unresolved D. CDR3 length equals 13 residues. Germline CDR1 and CDR2: SGHVS and FQNEAQ. The germline V and J ends were trimmed by 2 bases and 6 bases, with 9 bases remaining between them. For the CDR3, the DNA is TGTGCCAGCAGCTTATATGGTAGCGATACGCAGTATTTT. This sequence encodes CASSLYGSDTQYF. Full variable domain (missing parts from reference TRBV7-8 and TRBJ2-3): GAGVSQSPRYKVAKRGQDVALRCDPISGHVSLFWYQQALGQGPEFLTYFQNEAQLDKSGLPSDRFFAERPEGSVSTLKIQRTQQEDSAVYLCASSLYGSDTQYFGPGTRLTVL.

The V gene is TRBV7-2, the J gene TRBJ1-4; 9 positions agree with TRBD1. V was clipped by 1 base and J by 8 bases; unmatched bases: 8. There are 16 residues in the CDR3. Germline V gene data show CDR1 as SGHTA and CDR2 as FQGNSA. The CDR3 DNA follows: TGTGCCAGCAGCTTAGGTCCCCGACAGGGGGGAGAAAAACTGTTTTTT. This encodes CASSLGPRQGGEKLFF.